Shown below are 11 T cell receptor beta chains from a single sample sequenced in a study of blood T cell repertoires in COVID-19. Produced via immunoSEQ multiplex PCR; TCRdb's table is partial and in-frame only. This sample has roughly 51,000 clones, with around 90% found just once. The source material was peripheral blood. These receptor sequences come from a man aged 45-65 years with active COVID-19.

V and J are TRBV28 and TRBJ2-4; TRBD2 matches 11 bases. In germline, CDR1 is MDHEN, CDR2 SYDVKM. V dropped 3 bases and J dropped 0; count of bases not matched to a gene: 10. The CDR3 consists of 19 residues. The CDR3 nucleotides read TGTGCCAGCAGTTTTAGCGCCGCCACTAGCGGGGGAGCCAAAAACATTCAGTACTTC. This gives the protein CASSFSAATSGGAKNIQYF.

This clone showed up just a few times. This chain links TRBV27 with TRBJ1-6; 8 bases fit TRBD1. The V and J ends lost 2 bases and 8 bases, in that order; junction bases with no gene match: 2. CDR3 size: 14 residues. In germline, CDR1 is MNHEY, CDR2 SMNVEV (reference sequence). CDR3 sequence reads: CASSLDRGYSPLHF. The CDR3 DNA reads TGTGCCAGCAGTTTAGACAGGGGTTATTCACCCCTCCACTTT.

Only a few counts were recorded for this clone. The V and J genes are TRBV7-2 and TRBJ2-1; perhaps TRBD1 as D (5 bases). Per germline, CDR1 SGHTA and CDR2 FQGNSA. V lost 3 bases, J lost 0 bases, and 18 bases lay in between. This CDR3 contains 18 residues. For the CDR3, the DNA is TGTGCCAGCAGCTTGAGTTTAATTGGGGCGAGCTCCTACAATGAGCAGTTCTTC. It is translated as CASSLSLIGASSYNEQFF. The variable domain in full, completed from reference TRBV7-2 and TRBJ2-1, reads GAGVSQSPSNKVTEKGKDVELRCDPISGHTALYWYRQSLGQGLEFLIYFQGNSAPDKSGLPSDRFSAERTGGSVSTLTIQRTQQEDSAVYLCASSLSLIGASSYNEQFFGPGTRLTVL.

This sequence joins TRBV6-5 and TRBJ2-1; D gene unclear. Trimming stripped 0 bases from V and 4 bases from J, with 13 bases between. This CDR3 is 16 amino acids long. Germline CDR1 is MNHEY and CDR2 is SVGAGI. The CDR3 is CASSYSIGAGYNEQFF. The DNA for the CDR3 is TGTGCCAGCAGTTACTCGATCGGAGCCGGGTACAATGAGCAGTTCTTC.

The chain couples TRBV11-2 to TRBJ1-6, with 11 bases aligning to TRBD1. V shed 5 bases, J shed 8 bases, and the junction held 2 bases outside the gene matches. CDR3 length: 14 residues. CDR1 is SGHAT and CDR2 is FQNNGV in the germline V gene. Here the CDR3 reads CASSRTGGHSPLHF. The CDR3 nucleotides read TGTGCCAGCAGCCGGACAGGGGGCCATTCACCCCTCCACTTT.

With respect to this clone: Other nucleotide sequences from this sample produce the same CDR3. The CDR3: CASSLGQGNQPQHF. As DNA, the CDR3 is TGTGCCAGCAGCCTTGGACAGGGCAATCAGCCCCAGCATTTT. The chain recombines TRBV7-6 with TRBJ1-5; TRBD1 matches at 7 bases. The germline V gene encodes CDR1 SGHVS and CDR2 FNYEAQ. With 5 bases clipped from V and 2 bases from J, the junction kept 3 bases outside the gene matches. This CDR3 comprises 14 residues.

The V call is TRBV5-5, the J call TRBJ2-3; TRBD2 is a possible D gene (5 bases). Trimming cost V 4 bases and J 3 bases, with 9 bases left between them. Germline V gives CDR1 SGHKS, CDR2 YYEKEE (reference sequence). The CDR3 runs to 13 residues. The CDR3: CASSGRGTDTQYF. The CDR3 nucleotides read TGTGCCAGCAGCGGTCGGGGTACAGATACGCAGTATTTT.

CDR3 amino acids: CASGGGAQYF. The CDR3 DNA reads as TGTGCCAGCGGCGGGGGGGCCCAGTACTTC. This chain uses TRBV2 with TRBJ2-5, with 9 positions matching TRBD2. V lost 8 bases and J lost 9; bases outside the gene matches: 1. CDR3 length: 10 amino acids. Germline V lookup: CDR1 SNHLY, CDR2 FYNNEI.

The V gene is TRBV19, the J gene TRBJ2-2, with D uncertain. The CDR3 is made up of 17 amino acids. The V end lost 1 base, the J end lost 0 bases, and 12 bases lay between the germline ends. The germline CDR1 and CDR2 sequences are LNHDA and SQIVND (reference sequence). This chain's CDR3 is CASSIGPSEANTGELFF. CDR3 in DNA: TGTGCCAGTAGTATAGGGCCAAGCGAGGCGAACACCGGGGAGCTGTTTTTT.

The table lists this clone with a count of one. DNA of the CDR3: TGTGCCAGCAGTTTTGGGAGTGAAAAACTGTTTTTT. Its protein is CASSFGSEKLFF. The chain links TRBV12-3 or TRBV12-4 to TRBJ1-4; D is undetermined. V was cut by 3 bases and J by 7 bases, with 6 bases left in between. This CDR3 has 12 amino acids.

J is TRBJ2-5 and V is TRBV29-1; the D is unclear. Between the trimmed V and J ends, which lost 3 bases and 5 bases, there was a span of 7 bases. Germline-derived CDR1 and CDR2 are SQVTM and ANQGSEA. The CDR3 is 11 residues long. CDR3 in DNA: TGCAGCGTTGAGCCCCGGGAGACCCAGTACTTC. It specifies CSVEPRETQYF.